Listed here are 31 T cell receptor beta chains from one sample, sequenced in a study of identical twins. TCRdb passed the 5' RACE reads through MiXCR, listing each CDR3 protein once. Of 450,000 or so distinct CDR3 sequences in the sample, around 14% were seen once. This same sample was also part of a study on yellow fever vaccine responses in identical twins.

The sequenced material came from CD4+ T cells sorted from blood. The receptors come from a young woman in good health.

This clonotype was recorded a few times. The gene calls are TRBV20-1 and TRBJ2-1, with TRBD1 identical over 7 bases. The V segment lost 6 bases and the J segment 0 bases; nucleotides outside the gene matches: 8. Looked up from germline, CDR1 is DFQATT and CDR2 is SNEGSKA (reference sequence). The CDR3 runs 15 residues. The CDR3 region has the DNA TGCAGTGCCCAGACAGGGAGTGGCTCCTACAATGAGCAGTTCTTC. Encoded protein: CSAQTGSGSYNEQFF.

The rearrangement joins TRBV7-3 to TRBJ2-3; 8 positions match TRBD1. The germline CDR1 and CDR2 sequences are SGHTA and FQGTGA. CDR3 length equals 16 residues. The junction had 7 bases not matched to a gene; V was cut back by 4 bases and J by 1 base. The DNA of the CDR3 is TGTGCCAGCAGCTCGGTGACAGGGGTAGGCACAGATACGCAGTATTTT. As protein: CASSSVTGVGTDTQYF.

There are a few counts of this clonotype. The chain employs TRBV29-1 and TRBJ2-5, with 8 bases matching TRBD2. The germline gives CDR1 SQVTM, CDR2 ANQGSEA. V lost 7 bases and J lost 1; bases outside the gene matches: 5. This CDR3 contains 13 residues. The CDR3 sequence is CSASGSFQETQYF. The CDR3 coding sequence is TGCAGCGCTAGCGGGTCCTTCCAAGAGACCCAGTACTTC. Full variable domain (outside the CDR3, taken from reference TRBV29-1 and TRBJ2-5): SAVISQKPSRDICQRGTSLTIQCQVDSQVTMMFWYRQQPGQSLTLIATANQGSEATYESGFVIDKFPISRPNLTFSTLTVSNMSPEDSSIYLCSASGSFQETQYFGPGTRLLVL.

In this sample, this clonotype turned up a few times. Here the CDR3 DNA reads TGTGCCAGCAGCTTGTGGCCCCGGGGAACTAGCGGGAGGGCCAGTGAGCAGTTCTTC. This sequence encodes CASSLWPRGTSGRASEQFF. The chain recombines TRBV11-2 with TRBJ2-1; 13 bases align to TRBD2. The J segment lost 9 bases and the V segment lost 3 bases, leaving 17 bases of the junction unmatched. Germline V gene lookup returns CDR1 SGHAT and CDR2 FQNNGV. The CDR3 runs 19 residues.

This clonotype was counted ten times or more. This chain uses TRBV15 with TRBJ2-1, with 8 bases aligning to TRBD1. This CDR3 spans 16 amino acids. The germline V gene has CDR1 LNHNV and CDR2 YYDKDF (reference sequence). V was pared by 1 base and J by 6 bases, with 8 bases of the junction left unmatched. CDR3 nucleotide sequence: TGTGCCACCAGCAGAGGAGAACAGGGGGGAGGCAATGAGCAGTTCTTC. Translation: CATSRGEQGGGNEQFF.

In this sample, this clonotype turned up a few times. This chain uses TRBV20-1 with TRBJ2-5; 10 bases agree with TRBD2. Trimming cost V 5 bases and J 4 bases; bases outside gene matches: 13. Germline CDR1 and CDR2: DFQATT and SNEGSKA (reference sequence). The CDR3 covers 16 residues. As DNA, the CDR3 is TGCAGTGCTGACGAGGGTGGGCTAGCGGGAGTAGAGACCCAGTACTTC. Translated, it gives CSADEGGLAGVETQYF.

This clonotype showed up just a few times. The chain combines TRBV6-2 or TRBV6-3 with TRBJ2-5; 8 bases agree with TRBD2. Germline V gene data show CDR1 as MNHEY and CDR2 as SVGEGT. The CDR3 has 15 amino acids. The J segment lost 4 bases and the V segment lost 3 bases, leaving 7 bases of the junction unmatched. CDR3 bases: TGTGCCAGCAGTTATCAGCGGGAGAGGGGAGAGACCCAGTACTTC. It is translated as CASSYQRERGETQYF.

In this sample, this clonotype turned up once. This rearrangement joins TRBV5-1 to TRBJ2-4; 8 nucleotides agree with TRBD1. The ends lost 6 bases at V and 6 bases at J; junction bases unmatched: 14. This CDR3 is 16 amino acids long. Germline lookup yields CDR1 SGHRS and CDR2 YFSETQ. CDR3 coding DNA: TGCGCCAGCACCGACATACAGGGGGTAGGAAGAAACATTCAGTACTTC. This gives the protein CASTDIQGVGRNIQYF.

V and J are TRBV27 and TRBJ2-7, with TRBD1 identical over 12 bases. J lost 3 bases, V lost 6 bases, and 15 bases had no gene match. Per germline, CDR1 MNHEY and CDR2 SMNVEV (reference sequence). The CDR3 is 18 residues long. The CDR3 bases are TGTGCCAGCAGCTCCTACCGGGACAGGGGGCGCAATGTCTACGAGCAGTACTTC. Translation gives CASSSYRDRGRNVYEQYF.

The chain uses TRBV27 and TRBJ2-7; D is possibly TRBD1 or TRBD2 (5 bases each). Germline assignment: CDR1 MNHEY and CDR2 SMNVEV (reference sequence). V was cut by 5 bases and J by 9 bases, with 14 bases left in between. This CDR3 is built from 12 residues. Here the CDR3 DNA reads TGTGCCAGCAGTACGGGGCCTTATCGGCAGTACTTC. Its translation is CASSTGPYRQYF.

This clonotype has just a few counts. V usage is TRBV20-1 and J usage is TRBJ2-7, with 10 bases fitting TRBD2. Germline values: CDR1 DFQATT, CDR2 SNEGSKA (reference sequence). V trimming: 1 base; J trimming: 2 bases; junction bases outside the gene matches: 2. CDR3 length equals 14 residues. CDR3 in DNA: TGCAGTGCTAGAGTAGCGGGAGGCCCCTACGAGCAGTACTTC. This codes for CSARVAGGPYEQYF.

This clonotype was found a few times. V and J are TRBV20-1 and TRBJ2-2, with D unresolved. Germline V gene data show CDR1 as DFQATT and CDR2 as SNEGSKA (reference sequence). V lost 6 bases to trimming and J lost 0 bases, with 14 bases between them. This CDR3 is 15 amino acids long. For the CDR3, the DNA is TGCAGTGCCCCACACGGCAGCTCGAACACCGGGGAGCTGTTTTTT. Its protein product is CSAPHGSSNTGELFF.

CDR3 protein: CASSARPGTGPEAFF. For the CDR3, the DNA is TGTGCCAGCAGTGCCCGCCCCGGGACAGGGCCTGAAGCTTTCTTT. V and J are TRBV2 and TRBJ1-1; 9 bases agree with TRBD1. V lost 4 bases to trimming and J lost 6 bases; unmatched junction nucleotides: 9. The germline CDR1 and CDR2 sequences are SNHLY and FYNNEI. The CDR3 totals 15 residues.

The V and J genes are TRBV6-1 and TRBJ2-2, with D possibly being TRBD1 (6 bases). V gave up 7 bases and J gave up 1 base, with 19 bases separating them. The CDR3 has 17 residues. The germline V gene has CDR1 MNHNS and CDR2 SASEGT. The CDR3 bases are TGTGCCAGCACAACACGAAGGAGACAGGAGAACACCGGGGAGCTGTTTTTT. Its protein product is CASTTRRRQENTGELFF.

In its sample, this clonotype was seen many times. The chain has TRBV28 and TRBJ1-2; D is undetermined. The germline V gene has CDR1 MDHEN and CDR2 SYDVKM. Trimming left V 1 base short and J 5 bases short, with 5 bases between. The CDR3 sequence is 12 residues long. CDR3 coding DNA: TGTGCCAGCAGTTTATCCGAGTATGGCTACACCTTC. It encodes CASSLSEYGYTF.

This clonotype has just a few counts. The V and J genes are TRBV20-1 and TRBJ2-2; the D is unclear. The CDR3 consists of 14 residues. Germline CDR1 and CDR2: DFQATT and SNEGSKA (reference sequence). The germline V and J ends were trimmed by 3 bases and 8 bases, with 16 bases remaining between them. The CDR3 region has the DNA TGCAGTGCTAGGATCCAGGCGCGAGCTGGGGAGCTGTTTTTT. It yields the protein CSARIQARAGELFF.

This clonotype was seen more than once but under ten times. The chain is built from TRBV2 and TRBJ2-7; possibly TRBD2 for D (5 bases). This CDR3 has 11 amino acids. Germline V gene data show CDR1 as SNHLY and CDR2 as FYNNEI. The CDR3 sequence is CADGMGNEQYF. The DNA for the CDR3 is TGTGCGGACGGGATGGGGAACGAGCAGTACTTC.

This clonotype was seen a handful of times. This chain links TRBV28 with TRBJ1-1; 7 bases are shared with TRBD1. The CDR3 is made up of 16 amino acids. Per germline, CDR1 MDHEN and CDR2 SYDVKM. V dropped 6 bases and J dropped 3; count of bases not matched to a gene: 13. CDR3 DNA sequence: TGTGCCAGCAGGCCTCGGACAGGCCTTGGGGACACTGAAGCTTTCTTT. Its translation is CASRPRTGLGDTEAFF.

This clonotype was counted a few times. The gene calls are TRBV7-8 and TRBJ2-2; 11 nucleotides align to TRBD1. In germline, CDR1 is SGHVS, CDR2 FQNEAQ. V lost 4 bases, J lost 7 bases, and 5 bases stayed unmatched. There are 15 residues in the CDR3. In nucleotides, the CDR3 is TGTGCCAGCAGCTACGGACAGGGGGCCGTCGGGGAGCTGTTTTTT. It specifies CASSYGQGAVGELFF.

This clonotype was counted only a few times. V usage is TRBV20-1 and J usage is TRBJ1-2; TRBD1 might be the D (5 bases). The CDR3 length is 18 residues. Germline V gene lookup returns CDR1 DFQATT and CDR2 SNEGSKA (reference sequence). V dropped 0 bases and J dropped 3 bases, with 23 bases sitting between them. The CDR3 nucleotides are TGCAGTGCTAGAGATTGGTCGGGACTTGCCGCCCTGTACTATGGCTACACCTTC. Protein: CSARDWSGLAALYYGYTF.

This clonotype was recorded a few times. The rearrangement uses TRBV20-1 and TRBJ2-1, with 9 bases that match TRBD2. The V and J ends lost 3 bases and 3 bases, in that order; junction bases with no gene match: 9. In germline, CDR1 is DFQATT, CDR2 SNEGSKA (reference sequence). The CDR3 contains 16 residues. The CDR3: CSARADLAGFYNEQFF. The CDR3 nucleotides are TGCAGTGCTAGGGCGGATCTAGCGGGATTCTACAATGAGCAGTTCTTC.

This clonotype has only a few counts. The chain recombines TRBV7-9 with TRBJ2-7; 8 bases are a match to TRBD2. The CDR3 extends over 13 amino acids. The germline V gene encodes CDR1 SEHNR and CDR2 FQNEAQ (reference sequence). With V trimmed by 2 bases and J by 9 bases, 6 bases remained unmatched. This CDR3 is CASSLSSGAWQYF. The DNA of the CDR3 is TGTGCCAGCAGCTTAAGTAGCGGGGCCTGGCAGTACTTC.

In its sample, this clonotype was seen a few times. J is TRBJ2-3 and V is TRBV15, with 7 bases lining up with TRBD1. The CDR3 is made up of 14 amino acids. Trimming cost V 6 bases and J 2 bases; bases outside gene matches: 5. CDR1 is LNHNV, CDR2 YYDKDF, per germline (reference sequence). The DNA for the CDR3 is TGTGCCACCAGGGGGGACAGATCCACAGATACGCAGTATTTT. This codes for CATRGDRSTDTQYF.

This clonotype turned up a few times. This chain joins TRBV29-1 and TRBJ2-1; D is perhaps TRBD2 (6 bases). The CDR3 is made up of 12 amino acids. V was clipped by 8 bases and J by 5 bases, with 13 bases between them. Germline CDR1 SQVTM, CDR2 ANQGSEA. This CDR3 is CSRGTADNEQFF. Written as DNA, the CDR3 is TGCAGCAGAGGGACTGCCGACAATGAGCAGTTCTTC.

This clonotype turned up a few times. V usage is TRBV30 and J usage is TRBJ2-7; possibly TRBD2 for D (6 bases). The CDR3 is 11 residues long. V lost 8 bases, J lost 10 bases, and 18 bases lay in between. Germline V gene lookup returns CDR1 GTSNPN and CDR2 SVGIG (reference sequence). The CDR3 loop is CAAATGANQYF. The CDR3 bases are TGTGCCGCCGCGACGGGAGCGAACCAGTACTTC.

The chain recombines TRBV4-3 with TRBJ1-4; D unclear. CDR1 LGHNA and CDR2 YSLEER come from the germline V gene. V lost 0 bases to trimming and J lost 8 bases, with 16 bases between them. The CDR3 length is 16 residues. The DNA for the CDR3 is TGCGCCAGCAGCCAAGAAGAGCACGGAAGACAAGAAAAACTGTTTTTT. This encodes CASSQEEHGRQEKLFF.

The rearrangement uses TRBV12-3 or TRBV12-4 and TRBJ2-7; 9 bases align to TRBD1. The V gene end was trimmed by 6 bases and the J gene end by 5 bases; junction bases not matched to a gene: 8. The length of the CDR3 is 14 residues. The CDR3 nucleotides read TGTGCCAGCAGACGGACGGGACAGGGCCACGAGCAGTACTTC. It encodes CASRRTGQGHEQYF.

This clonotype has a handful of counts. The V gene is TRBV6-2 or TRBV6-3, the J gene TRBJ2-7; D tentatively fits TRBD1 or TRBD2 (5 bases each). Germline-derived CDR1 and CDR2 are MNHEY and SVGEGT. CDR3 length equals 15 residues. The V end lost 6 bases, the J end lost 7 bases, and 22 bases lay between the germline ends. The CDR3 nucleotides read TGTGCCAGCAGCAGGGACGTTTCCCTTGCCGGGGAGCAGTACTTC. Amino acids: CASSRDVSLAGEQYF.

This clonotype showed up just a few times. This chain uses TRBV15 with TRBJ2-3; D is ambiguous. The CDR3 extends over 15 amino acids. Trimming took off 3 bases at V and 2 bases at J, with 12 bases between the two ends. The germline CDR1 and CDR2 sequences are LNHNV and YYDKDF (reference sequence). The CDR3, as DNA: TGTGCCACCAGCAGGGGATCTGGGCTCACAGATACGCAGTATTTT. The encoded protein is CATSRGSGLTDTQYF.

This clonotype was picked up many times. The genes are TRBV5-1 and TRBJ2-7; D is uncertain. This CDR3 is built from 14 residues. The V gene lost 4 bases and the J gene lost 1 base, with 12 bases spanning the gap. Germline values: CDR1 SGHRS, CDR2 YFSETQ. The CDR3 reads CASSPTRLSYEQYF. The CDR3, as DNA: TGCGCCAGCAGCCCTACTCGCCTTTCCTACGAGCAGTACTTC.

At least ten counts were recorded for this clonotype. The rearrangement joins TRBV5-1 to TRBJ2-6; D is unresolved. V dropped 1 base and J dropped 1 base, with 6 bases sitting between them. The CDR3 has 15 residues. In germline, CDR1 is SGHRS, CDR2 YFSETQ. The CDR3 DNA reads TGCGCCAGCAGCTTGAGTGGATCTGGGGCCAACGTCCTGACTTTC. Translating gives CASSLSGSGANVLTF.